This T cell receptor (beta chain) was identified during a study of PD-1 blockade in classical Hodgkin lymphoma (dated by TCRdb to 2018 to 2020). Broadly, across the study: Nivolumab dosing was 3 mg/kg intravenously every 2 weeks, continuing until either disease progression or unacceptable toxicity. To define a peripheral blood immune signature of response to PD-1 blockade in classical Hodgkin lymphoma, the study combined TCR beta sequencing with CyTOF. The study at large found these results: Lower diversity was seen in patients whose nivolumab began less than 1 year after ASCT, and these patients were left out of later analyses so that immune reconstitution would not confound the results. By C4D1, a significant rise was seen in CD4+ TCR diversity but not in CD8+ TCR diversity (p=0.0027 vs p=0.16), and the rise was most apparent among complete responders (p=0.02). Trial patients achieving complete response had baseline diversity similar to newly diagnosed patients, whereas partial responders and progressors had significantly lower diversity. Baseline TCR diversity was reported as lower in newly diagnosed patients than in healthy donors, and lower still in relapsed/refractory patients. The study was limited to a single clinical trial cohort, and causes of repertoire differences, possibly disease activity or prior therapy, remained undefined.

Turning to this clone: Its antigen is unknown. Base qualities are not recorded, but no much larger clone differs from it by a single base.

The sample's time point, from its label and the paper: cycle 4 day 1 (C4D1), after six to seven weeks of nivolumab. Every trial patient had relapsed following autologous stem cell transplantation, and prior brentuximab vedotin exposure was what differed among cohorts A, B and C. A Miltenyi CD4+ T cell isolation kit was used for magnetic negative selection to purify CD4+ T cells from thawed PBMCs. A total of approximately 51 patients with relapsed/refractory classical Hodgkin lymphoma made up the trial cohort, and each patient's best overall response was complete response, partial response or progressive disease. Single-agent nivolumab was administered to trial patients in the multi-cohort phase II CheckMate 205 trial. An independent review committee assessed best overall response by applying the 2007 International Working Group response criteria. PBMCs from the trial were collected at three points: immediately before nivolumab initiation (C1D1), and during therapy at cycle 2 day 1 and cycle 4 day 1. Peripheral blood was collected in 8 mL Vacutainer Cell Preparation Tubes, from which PBMCs were isolated by centrifugation and then cryopreserved. Purified CD4+ and CD8+ fractions were generated only in cases for which an additional PBMC sample was available. On LS columns in a quadroMACS separator, the magnetically labelled cells were depleted, and the flow-through was collected as the purified fraction.

Genomic DNA was extracted with the Qiagen DNeasy kit from unsorted PBMCs and from negatively selected CD4+ and CD8+ fractions. TCR beta CDR3 regions were subjected to amplification by immunoSEQ multiplex PCR with primers that anneal to V and J segments. A synthetic immune receptor repertoire was used to minimize amplification bias, and remaining bias was computationally removed after sequencing. Turning to the authors' computational methods: Repertoire diversity was quantified as the Shannon entropy index using custom Python scripts. Unsorted, CD4+ and CD8+ repertoires were examined separately, except in combined analyses, for which CD4+ and CD8+ sequences were merged in silico. A clone was considered expanded if an increase in frequency of at least 2-fold after treatment relative to C1D1 was found, and a pseudocount of 0.5 was applied to clones undetected at baseline. Singleton clones were defined as clones with 0 or 1 copy at C1D1, and non-singleton clones were defined as clones with 2 or more copies. Clones expanded in unsorted samples were annotated as CD4+, CD8+ or unknown by matching protein sequences in sorted samples from the same patient. Wilcoxon tests on paired samples were used to test diversity changes from C1D1 to C4D1. The table was pulled from immuneACCESS by TCRdb, which kept in-frame rearrangements only. Such tables lose some clones; where checked, under half of the loss comes from unresolved V genes, and the rest has no known cause. That table is the source of V, J and clone size, and D and trimming were worked out from the DNA. For this sample the table gives approximately 29,000 clones, of which approximately 80% were detected only once. 0.45% to 0.7% of the sample is taken by the ten largest.

Trimming accounts for 1 base at V and 9 bases at J, while the number of junction bases matched to no gene is 14. CDR1 and CDR2, per the germline V gene, are SGHDT and YYEEEE. The CDR3 runs 18 residues from the cysteine to the phenylalanine. The CDR3 DNA has 54 bases and is translated from base 1. The TCR originated in a human donor with classical Hodgkin lymphoma. This sequence uses TRBV5-6 and TRBJ2-2; 11 junctional bases match TRBD2. The sample consisted of CD4+ T cells from blood, taken before the fourth cycle of nivolumab. The bases are TGTGCCAGCAGCTTGTCGGCACTAGCGGGAGAAAATAGGAGGGAGCTGTTTTTT. Translation gives CASSLSALAGENRRELFF.